A selection of T cell receptor beta chains follows, all from one sample in a study of blood T cell repertoires in COVID-19. The repertoire was sequenced with immunoSEQ multiplex PCR; TCRdb's copy has only in-frame clones and lacks some. The sample yields 130,000 or so clones, 84% seen once. The sequencing sample was made of peripheral blood. Receptor source: a man between 25 and 39 years old with COVID-19, enrolled during active disease. Each CDR3 is given with its conserved first and last residue. D genes are given only for firm matches. For some rows the clone size is stated as once, few or many, or as a class when expanded; others skip it.

d_call,v_call,j_call,clone_size,cdr3_aa,cdr3_nt
TRBD1,TRBV18,TRBJ1-2,NA,CASSPPERAGGINYGYTF,TGTGCCAGCTCACCACCAGAAAGGGCAGGGGGAATCAACTATGGCTACACCTTC
NA,TRBV5-8,TRBJ1-2,NA,CASSLLVYTF,TGTGCCAGCAGCTTACTAGTCTACACCTTC
NA,TRBV5-4,TRBJ2-7,NA,CASSLMGGGVYEQYF,TGTGCCAGCAGCTTAATGGGGGGTGGAGTCTACGAGCAGTACTTC
TRBD2,TRBV5-6,TRBJ2-7,NA,CASSYGLAGIYEQYF,TGTGCCAGCAGCTATGGACTAGCGGGGATTTACGAGCAGTACTTC
NA,TRBV9,TRBJ2-4,NA,CASSDRKKGDIQYF,TGTGCCAGCAGCGATCGAAAAAAGGGGGACATTCAGTACTTC
NA,TRBV30,TRBJ1-1,few,CAGTPGTEAFF,TGTGCAGGGACACCGGGGACTGAAGCTTTCTTT
NA,TRBV2,TRBJ2-6,NA,CASNPDFSGANVLTF,TGTGCCAGCAACCCAGACTTCTCTGGGGCCAACGTCCTGACTTTC
TRBD1,TRBV19,TRBJ2-1,NA,CASSTTGGSYNEQFF,TGTGCCAGTAGTACCACAGGGGGGTCCTACAATGAGCAGTTCTTC
NA,TRBV28,TRBJ1-2,NA,CAIQGEAVYGYTF,TGTGCCATCCAAGGGGAGGCGGTCTATGGCTACACCTTC
NA,TRBV6-5,TRBJ2-1,once,CASSLNRYNEQFF,TGTGCCAGCAGTCTGAATCGGTACAATGAGCAGTTCTTC
NA,TRBV27,TRBJ2-1,NA,CASVRAGPTYNEQFF,TGTGCCAGCGTAAGGGCAGGGCCTACCTACAATGAGCAGTTCTTC
NA,TRBV14,TRBJ2-2,NA,CASSSWRAGNTGELFF,TGTGCCAGCAGTTCTTGGCGGGCGGGGAACACCGGGGAGCTGTTTTTT
TRBD1,TRBV11-1,TRBJ2-5,NA,CASSRRGRETQYF,TGTGCCAGCAGCCGCAGGGGGCGGGAGACCCAGTACTTC
TRBD2,TRBV4-2,TRBJ2-2,NA,CASSQGASGTGELFF,TGTGCCAGCAGCCAAGGGGCTAGCGGGACCGGGGAGCTGTTTTTT
TRBD1,TRBV15,TRBJ1-1,few,CATSRITDRAAEAFF,TGTGCCACCAGCAGAATTACGGACAGGGCGGCTGAAGCTTTCTTT
NA,TRBV5-5,TRBJ1-2,NA,CASSFGLGANYGYTF,TGTGCCAGCAGCTTCGGTCTGGGGGCGAACTATGGCTACACCTTC
NA,TRBV30,TRBJ1-2,NA,CAWSGSSNYGYTF,TGTGCCTGGAGTGGGAGCAGTAACTATGGCTACACCTTC
NA,TRBV11-2,TRBJ1-5,medium-sized,CASSRGYGNQPQHF,TGTGCCAGCAGCCGCGGTTACGGCAATCAGCCCCAGCATTTT
TRBD1,TRBV28,TRBJ2-3,NA,CASSSSGTGDTDTQYF,TGTGCCAGCAGTTCGTCCGGGACAGGGGACACAGATACGCAGTATTTT
TRBD1,TRBV18,TRBJ2-1,NA,CASSPLQGADEQFF,TGTGCCAGCTCACCGCTACAGGGGGCCGATGAGCAGTTCTTC
NA,TRBV10-1,TRBJ2-3,NA,CASSDYGSSSTDTQYF,TGCGCCAGCAGTGATTACGGGTCCTCTAGCACAGATACGCAGTATTTT
NA,TRBV7-9,TRBJ1-2,NA,CASSLALGARHGYTF,TGTGCCAGCAGCTTAGCATTGGGGGCGCGGCATGGCTACACCTTC
TRBD2,TRBV5-1,TRBJ2-1,NA,CASRQAGGAYNEQFF,TGCGCCAGCAGGCAGGCGGGAGGGGCGTACAATGAGCAGTTCTTC
TRBD1,TRBV5-6,TRBJ1-5,NA,CASSFTGGSGNQPQHF,TGTGCCAGCAGCTTTACAGGGGGAAGCGGCAATCAGCCCCAGCATTTT
NA,TRBV6-5,TRBJ2-3,NA,CASRRFFGTDTQYF,TGTGCCAGCAGACGGTTTTTTGGCACAGATACGCAGTATTTT
TRBD2,TRBV2,TRBJ2-1,NA,CASRGTSGRGNEQFF,TGTGCCAGCAGGGGGACTAGCGGGAGGGGAAATGAGCAGTTCTTC
NA,TRBV28,TRBJ2-1,once,CASIIGGTHNEQFF,TGTGCCAGCATCATAGGAGGGACCCACAATGAGCAGTTCTTC
NA,TRBV28,TRBJ1-1,NA,CASSLGPPMNTEAFF,TGTGCCAGCAGTTTGGGGCCTCCTATGAACACTGAAGCTTTCTTT
TRBD2,TRBV5-4,TRBJ2-3,NA,CASSSQTLAGGPTDTQYF,TGTGCCAGCAGCTCGCAAACCCTAGCGGGAGGGCCTACAGATACGCAGTATTTT
TRBD1,TRBV27,TRBJ2-7,NA,CASSPHSGTARYEQYF,TGTGCCAGCAGTCCCCACTCCGGGACAGCACGTTACGAGCAGTACTTC
NA,TRBV7-2,TRBJ2-1,few,CASSLGGRYNEQFF,TGTGCCAGCAGCTTAGGCGGGCGCTACAATGAGCAGTTCTTC
NA,TRBV6-5,TRBJ1-1,many,CASSPDTHTEAFF,TGTGCCAGCAGCCCCGACACCCACACTGAAGCTTTCTTT
NA,TRBV5-6,TRBJ2-7,NA,CASSSTQYEQYF,TGTGCCAGCAGCTCTACACAGTACGAGCAGTACTTC
TRBD2,TRBV7-3,TRBJ2-3,once,CASSWAGGGTDTQYF,TGTGCCAGCAGCTGGGCGGGAGGGGGCACAGATACGCAGTATTTT
TRBD1,TRBV28,TRBJ1-3,NA,CASRLQGVRRGTIYF,TGTGCCAGCAGACTACAGGGGGTTCGTCGTGGCACCATATATTTT
NA,TRBV3-1/TRBV3-2,TRBJ2-7,NA,CASSHFSYEQYF,TGTGCCAGCAGCCACTTCAGCTACGAGCAGTACTTC
TRBD1,TRBV9,TRBJ1-6,few,CASSVGTGTVNSPLHF,TGTGCCAGCAGCGTCGGAACCGGGACAGTAAATTCACCCCTCCACTTT
NA,TRBV28,TRBJ1-1,few,CASNRATNTEAFF,TGTGCCAGCAACAGGGCGACGAACACTGAAGCTTTCTTT
TRBD1,TRBV28,TRBJ1-1,once,CASSFFRQGGTTEAFF,TGTGCCAGCAGTTTTTTCCGACAGGGCGGGACCACTGAAGCTTTCTTT
NA,TRBV2,TRBJ1-1,NA,CASSPRYNEAFF,TGTGCCAGCAGCCCACGATACAATGAAGCTTTCTTT
TRBD2,TRBV10-1,TRBJ2-5,NA,CASSGGGRRETQYF,TGCGCCAGCAGTGGCGGCGGGAGGAGAGAGACCCAGTACTTC
TRBD1,TRBV18,TRBJ1-3,NA,CASSRRGQGENTIYF,TGTGCCAGCTCACGCAGGGGACAGGGTGAAAACACCATATATTTT
NA,TRBV19,TRBJ2-5,many,CASSQTSLQETQYF,TGTGCCAGTAGTCAGACTAGTCTCCAAGAGACCCAGTACTTC
NA,TRBV6-6,TRBJ1-5,NA,CASRGPRSNQPQHF,TGTGCCAGCAGGGGGCCTAGAAGCAATCAGCCCCAGCATTTT
NA,TRBV21-1,TRBJ2-1,NA,CASTTLAGVNEQFF,TGTGCCAGCACCACACTAGCGGGAGTCAATGAGCAGTTCTTC
NA,TRBV24-1,TRBJ1-5,NA,CATSDDTGVQGQPQHF,TGTGCCACCAGTGATGACACGGGGGTTCAAGGTCAGCCCCAGCATTTT
NA,TRBV7-9,TRBJ1-2,NA,CASSFLQGSYGYTF,TGTGCCAGCAGCTTTTTACAGGGTAGCTATGGCTACACCTTC
TRBD1,TRBV4-1,TRBJ1-4,NA,CASSPRDRGGTNEKLFF,TGCGCCAGCAGCCCCCGGGACAGGGGAGGCACTAATGAAAAACTGTTTTTT
TRBD1,TRBV7-9,TRBJ2-2,few,CASSPRLDRDGTGELFF,TGTGCCAGCAGCCCCCGACTCGACAGGGATGGCACCGGGGAGCTGTTTTTT
NA,TRBV29-1,TRBJ2-4,once,CSALQVAKNIQYF,TGCAGCGCTTTACAAGTAGCCAAAAACATTCAGTACTTC
NA,TRBV4-1,TRBJ2-3,once,CASSQDYINTQYF,TGCGCCAGCAGCCAAGACTATATAAATACGCAGTATTTT
TRBD1,TRBV9,TRBJ1-2,NA,CASSQGVVTPTNYGYTF,TGTGCCAGCAGCCAGGGGGTGGTGACACCAACTAACTATGGCTACACCTTC
NA,TRBV7-2,TRBJ2-7,NA,CASSLASGNSYEQYF,TGTGCCAGCAGCTTAGCGTCAGGGAATTCCTACGAGCAGTACTTC
NA,TRBV24-1,TRBJ1-4,NA,CATRGSTNEKLFF,TGTGCCACCCGAGGATCCACTAATGAAAAACTGTTTTTT
TRBD1,TRBV30,TRBJ2-5,NA,CAWSDRVETQYF,TGTGCCTGGAGCGACAGGGTAGAGACCCAGTACTTC
NA,TRBV7-2,TRBJ2-7,NA,CASSSYRQTYEQYF,TGTGCCAGCAGCTCATACCGTCAGACCTACGAGCAGTACTTC